The text below deals with one T cell receptor (beta chain). What it binds is unknown. The DNA is left out, because the CDR3 cannot be placed on it with certainty; the CDR3 is given as TCRdb lists it. Here immunoSEQ multiplex PCR was the method, and the copy in TCRdb shows in-frame clones only, minus some. The sample lists 250,000 or so clones, around nine tenths occurring once. The CDR3 spans 13 residues, counting both ends. Described treatment: approximately 18 received Ad26.COV2.S at low or high dose, single or two shots; 5 received placebo; per-sample allocation not given. After the first vaccine or placebo injection, samples were drawn on day 63. The data were obtained in a study of Ad26.COV2.S vaccination and SARS-CoV-2 variants. Study information: Participants got Ad26.COV2.S intramuscularly, once or twice 56 days apart. Study-level findings and limits: With respect to non-spike TCR breadth, vaccine and placebo recipients were similar.

This receptor was taken from a person between 18 and 60 years old who received the Ad26.COV2.S COVID-19 vaccine or a placebo. Sequencing used peripheral blood, obtained in a trial of Ad26.COV2.S vaccine versus placebo. V usage is TRBV12-3 or TRBV12-4 and J usage is TRBJ2-1; no check of the table's D call, TRBD2, against the DNA was made. Here the CDR3 reads CASSSSTGNEQFF.